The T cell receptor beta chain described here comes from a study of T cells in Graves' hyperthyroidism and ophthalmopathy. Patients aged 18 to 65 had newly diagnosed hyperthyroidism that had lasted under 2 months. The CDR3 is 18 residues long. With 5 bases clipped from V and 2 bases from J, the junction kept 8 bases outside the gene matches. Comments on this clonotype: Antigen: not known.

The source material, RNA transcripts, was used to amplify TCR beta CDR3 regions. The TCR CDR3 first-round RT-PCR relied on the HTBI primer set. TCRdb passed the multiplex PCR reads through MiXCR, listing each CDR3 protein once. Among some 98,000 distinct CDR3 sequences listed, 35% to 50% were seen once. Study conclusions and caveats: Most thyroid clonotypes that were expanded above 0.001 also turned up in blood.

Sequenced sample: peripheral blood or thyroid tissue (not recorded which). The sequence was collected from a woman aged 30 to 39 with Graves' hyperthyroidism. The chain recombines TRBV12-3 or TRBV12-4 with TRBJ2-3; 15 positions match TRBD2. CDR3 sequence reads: CASSTRTSGRVSTDTQYF. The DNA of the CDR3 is TGTGCCAGCAGTACCCGGACTAGCGGGAGGGTATCCACAGATACGCAGTATTTT.